Below are 11 T cell receptor beta chains sequenced from a single sample in a study of T cells in narcolepsy. Produced via immunoSEQ multiplex PCR; TCRdb's table is partial and in-frame only. In the table there are some 34,000 clones, approximately 80% of which are singletons. The source material was memory (CD45RA-) CD4+ T cells from blood. These TCRs come from a human donor in good health.

This chain links TRBV6-5 with TRBJ1-1, with a tentative D call TRBD1 (5 bases). The germline V and J ends were trimmed by 8 bases and 7 bases, with 20 bases remaining between them. CDR1 and CDR2 (germline): MNHEY, SVGAGI. The length of the CDR3 is 14 residues. CDR3 sequence reads: CASVGRDGRIEAFF. For the CDR3, the DNA is TGTGCCAGCGTTGGTAGGGACGGGCGAATTGAAGCTTTCTTT.

The chain recombines TRBV6-1 with TRBJ1-1; D perhaps matches TRBD1 (5 bases). V was trimmed by 5 bases and J by 2 bases, leaving 12 bases between them. The CDR3 contains 14 residues. The germline gives CDR1 MNHNS, CDR2 SASEGT. The CDR3 DNA sequence: TGTGCCAGCAGTTATGTAGGGGTAAACACTGAAGCTTTCTTT. This translates into CASSYVGVNTEAFF.

V usage is TRBV11-3 and J usage is TRBJ2-1; TRBD1 matches 9 bases. After removal of 3 bases from V and 8 bases from J, the junction contained 5 bases not matched to a gene. Germline assignment: CDR1 SGHNT and CDR2 YENEEA. The CDR3 totals 14 residues. DNA of the CDR3: TGTGCCAGCAGCTTGGAAGACAGGGGGGATGAGCAGTTCTTC. Translation gives CASSLEDRGDEQFF.

The chain links TRBV14 to TRBJ2-5; D remains unclear. V lost 1 base and J lost 4, with 7 bases in between. This CDR3 contains 13 residues. Germline lookup yields CDR1 SGHDN and CDR2 FVKESK. The CDR3 region has the DNA TGTGCCAGCAGCCAAGTGACCGGAGAGACCCAGTACTTC. It specifies CASSQVTGETQYF.

V gene TRBV2 combines with J gene TRBJ2-5; maybe TRBD2 (5 bases). V was trimmed by 7 bases and J by 5 bases, leaving 17 bases between them. Germline V gives CDR1 SNHLY, CDR2 FYNNEI. The CDR3 contains 14 residues. CDR3 sequence: CASTGPGLLETQYF. The CDR3 DNA follows: TGTGCCAGCACGGGTCCGGGGTTGTTGGAGACCCAGTACTTC.

The V call is TRBV10-3, the J call TRBJ1-1; D ambiguous. The CDR3 is 13 residues long. From germline, CDR1 is ENHRY and CDR2 SYGVKD. V was shortened by 0 bases and J by 3 bases, with 5 bases between the two germline ends. Written as DNA, the CDR3 is TGTGCCATCAGTGAGTCGAGGGACACTGAAGCTTTCTTT. Its protein is CAISESRDTEAFF.

The chain couples TRBV4-1 to TRBJ2-3, with no clear D. The CDR3 length is 14 residues. The ends were cut back, 0 bases at V and 5 bases at J, with 9 bases in the middle. Per germline, CDR1 MGHRA and CDR2 YSYEKL. CDR3 region: CASSQDGPEDTQYF. The DNA of the CDR3 is TGCGCCAGCAGCCAAGACGGGCCGGAAGATACGCAGTATTTT.

The rearrangement joins TRBV27 to TRBJ2-7; 9 nucleotides agree with TRBD1. V gave up 3 bases and J gave up 1 base; unmatched junction bases: 4. CDR3 length: 15 residues. In germline, CDR1 is MNHEY, CDR2 SMNVEV (reference sequence). The CDR3 protein is CASSFGQGISYEQYF. The CDR3 region has the DNA TGTGCCAGCAGTTTCGGACAGGGGATTTCCTACGAGCAGTACTTC.

The rearrangement links TRBV2 to TRBJ2-5; 8 positions match TRBD2. Looked up from germline, CDR1 is SNHLY and CDR2 is FYNNEI. The CDR3 totals 15 residues. J was trimmed by 1 base and V by 11 bases; bases with no gene match: 12. The CDR3 protein is CASKDGGGLQETQYF. CDR3 DNA: TGTGCCTCAAAAGACGGGGGGGGCCTCCAAGAGACCCAGTACTTC.

CDR3 sequence reads: CASSLGPIGAFF. CDR3 sequence (DNA): TGTGCCAGCAGCTTGGGGCCCATCGGGGCTTTCTTT. This chain links TRBV7-9 with TRBJ1-1; D perhaps matches TRBD1 (5 bases). Trimming removed 3 bases from V and 11 bases from J, with 13 bases in between. This CDR3 has 12 amino acids. CDR1 is SEHNR and CDR2 is FQNEAQ in the germline V gene (reference sequence).

V is TRBV27 and J is TRBJ2-7; TRBD1 or TRBD2 may be the D gene (5 bases each). Trimming removed 4 bases from V and 1 base from J, with 14 bases in between. The CDR3 extends over 15 amino acids. Germline CDR1 reads MNHEY; CDR2 reads SMNVEV (reference sequence). In DNA, the CDR3 is TGTGCCAGCAGTTCCCCCTGGGGGTCATCCTACGAGCAGTACTTC. This sequence encodes CASSSPWGSSYEQYF.